What follows are 14 T cell receptor beta chains derived from one specimen sequenced in a study of CD4 and CD8 cells across lung adenocarcinoma regions. TCRdb re-called the PCR reads through MiXCR, storing one row per CDR3 protein. The data hold approximately 19,000 distinct CDR3 sequences, with roughly half observed a single time. The source material was CD8+ T cells from the center of a lung tumor. All receptors come from a female donor with lung adenocarcinoma. The CD4 and CD8 labels of this study may be unreliable.

This clonotype was recorded at least ten times. The J gene is TRBJ1-5, the V gene TRBV6-1; no clear D gene. CDR1 is MNHNS, CDR2 SASEGT, per germline. The CDR3 spans 15 residues. V lost 5 bases to trimming and J lost 3 bases, with 14 bases between them. The CDR3 DNA follows: TGTGCCAGCAGTCGAAATCGAGAGCCCAATCAGCCCCAGCATTTT. Residues: CASSRNREPNQPQHF.

By share of the sample, this clonotype is medium-sized. The CDR3 sequence: CASSLGAGPDTQYF. CDR3 in DNA: TGTGCCAGCAGTTTAGGGGCAGGTCCAGATACGCAGTATTTT. The chain links TRBV27 to TRBJ2-4; D may be TRBD1 (5 bases). The J call may be wrong; the DNA end is better matched by TRBJ2-3. Germline loops: CDR1 MNHEY, CDR2 SMNVEV (reference sequence). The CDR3 loop spans 14 amino acids.

This clonotype came up many times. The gene calls are TRBV6-4 and TRBJ2-1; weak D call: TRBD1 (5 bases). The J call may be in error: the DNA end matches TRBJ2-7 better. In germline, CDR1 is MRHNA, CDR2 SNTAGT. CDR3 length equals 14 residues. The CDR3 reads CASSPGKFPYEQYV. The CDR3 coding sequence is TGTGCCAGCAGTCCAGGGAAATTCCCCTACGAGCAGTACGTC.

The gene calls are TRBV6-1 and TRBJ2-4; D may be TRBD1 (7 bases). This CDR3 has 14 residues. CDR1 and CDR2 (germline): MNHNS, SASEGT. CDR3 sequence reads: CASGGGGDQNIQYF. CDR3 nucleotide sequence: TGTGCGAGCGGAGGGGGCGGTGACCAAAACATTCAGTACTTC.

This clonotype was recorded at least ten times. The chain recombines TRBV6-1 with TRBJ1-2; maybe TRBD1 (5 bases). Trimming stripped 2 bases from V and 5 bases from J, with 24 bases between. Germline CDR1 MNHNS, CDR2 SASEGT. This CDR3 is 18 amino acids long. The CDR3 sequence is CASSEQGSRSKNPYGYTF. Here the CDR3 DNA reads TGTGCCAGCAGTGAACAGGGAAGCCGGTCCAAAAACCCTTATGGCTACACCTTC.

This clonotype was seen only a few times. The rearrangement uses TRBV6-5 and TRBJ1-2, with D unclear. The CDR3 consists of 15 residues. Per germline, CDR1 MNHEY and CDR2 SVGAGI. The ends were cut back, 4 bases at V and 4 bases at J, with 16 bases in the middle. The CDR3 nucleotides read TGTGCCAGCAGTTTTGGCCCCGGATCCTCCTATGGCTACACCTTC. Translation gives CASSFGPGSSYGYTF.

This clonotype was seen once. The chain recombines TRBV6-1 with TRBJ2-1; 14 nucleotides match TRBD2. V lost 6 bases to trimming and J lost 8 bases; unmatched junction nucleotides: 6. This CDR3 region has 15 residues. Germline CDR1 and CDR2: MNHNS and SASEGT. The CDR3 DNA is TGTGCCAGCAGCGCCGGGACTAGCGGGAGCGATGAGCAGTTCTTC. Residues: CASSAGTSGSDEQFF.

Ten or more counts support this clonotype. J is TRBJ2-5 and V is TRBV30; TRBD2 is a possible D gene (6 bases). This CDR3 region has 16 residues. Trimming cost V 0 bases and J 2 bases, with 16 bases left between them. Germline lookup yields CDR1 GTSNPN and CDR2 SVGIG (reference sequence). CDR3 DNA sequence: TGTGCCTGGAGTGTACCCAGGGAGGCGCTACAAGAGACCCAGTACTTC. The encoded protein is CAWSVPREALQETQYF.

Of note for this clonotype: The junction departs from the called germline gene at one end, perhaps through a read error. The rearrangement joins TRBV7-2 to TRBJ2-6; 14 nucleotides agree with TRBD2. The CDR3 is 15 amino acids. Germline V gene data show CDR1 as SGHTA and CDR2 as FQGNSA. The CDR3 spells CASGGLAGVTGALFF. The CDR3 coding sequence is TGTGCCAGCGGGGGACTAGCGGGGGTCACCGGGGCGCTGTTCTTC.

As concerns this clonotype: A clone one base away is much larger, so this may be a read error. This chain connects TRBV6-5 to TRBJ2-1, with D perhaps assigned TRBD1 or TRBD2 (5 bases each). Matching the DNA end better, TRBJ2-7 makes the J call doubtful. Germline V CDR1 and CDR2: MNHEY, SVGAGI. CDR3 length equals 14 residues. CDR3: CASSYQGPYNEQYF. CDR3 DNA: TGTGCCAGCAGTTACCAGGGACCATACAATGAGCAGTACTTC.

This clonotype was seen a few times. The chain has TRBV6-5 and TRBJ2-1, with 9 bases aligning to TRBD2. J was trimmed by 9 bases and V by 3 bases; bases with no gene match: 9. This CDR3 contains 15 residues. Germline V lookup: CDR1 MNHEY, CDR2 SVGAGI. The CDR3 spells CASSYGSGGPGEQFF. DNA for the CDR3: TGTGCCAGCAGTTATGGGAGCGGGGGGCCGGGTGAGCAGTTCTTC.

There are many counts of this clonotype. V gene TRBV4-1 combines with J gene TRBJ2-5, with 8 bases that match TRBD1. V lost 4 bases, J lost 2 bases, and 9 bases stayed unmatched. Germline CDR1 reads MGHRA; CDR2 reads YSYEKL. This CDR3 is 16 amino acids long. CDR3 sequence reads: CASSRQGAGWQETQYF. The CDR3 DNA sequence: TGCGCCAGCAGCCGCCAGGGGGCAGGTTGGCAAGAGACCCAGTACTTC.

This clonotype was seen a few times. The rearrangement links TRBV7-8 to TRBJ2-1, with 7 bases aligning to TRBD1. The J call is uncertain, as TRBJ2-7 better fits the DNA end. The CDR3 is 13 amino acids. Germline V CDR1 and CDR2: SGHVS, FQNEAQ. CDR3 nucleotide sequence: TGTGCCAGCATGAGGGACAGCCCCTACGAGCAGTACTTC. This sequence encodes CASMRDSPYEQYF.

This clonotype was seen repeatedly, ten times or more. The V gene is TRBV27, the J gene TRBJ2-4, with 13 bases lining up with TRBD2. Germline trimming cut 2 bases from V and 0 bases from J; bases unmatched to any gene: 7. Germline V gene data show CDR1 as MNHEY and CDR2 as SMNVEV (reference sequence). The CDR3 runs to 19 residues. CDR3 sequence (DNA): TGTGCCAGCAGTTTAAAGCCGGGACTAGCGGGAACAGCCAAAAACATTCAGTACTTC. This encodes CASSLKPGLAGTAKNIQYF.